This T cell receptor (beta chain) comes out of a study of human T cells and chemical hapten exposure. The library put unique molecular identifiers onto individual cDNA molecules. TCRdb analysed the RACE reads with MiXCR anew, one entry per CDR3 protein. The sample consists of 350,000 to 400,000 distinct CDR3 sequences, 4% to 6% of them appearing once. CDR3 size: 13 residues. Germline V gives CDR1 ENHRY, CDR2 SYGVKD. V was clipped by 5 bases and J by 5 bases, with 12 bases between them. Specified time point: pre-sensitization, week 0. The treatment is: therapeutic diphenylcyclopropenone sensitization with weekly scalp DPC.

This TCR derives from a woman between 50 and 59 years old with alopecia areata. Some clones in this sample may be carry-over from other donors' samples. The specimen was whole blood, collected in connection with sensitization to the hapten diphenylcyclopropenone (DPC). The chain links TRBV10-3 to TRBJ1-1; D possibly corresponds to TRBD1 (6 bases). This chain's CDR3 is CAISPSTGTEAFF. The CDR3 DNA reads TGTGCCATCAGTCCTTCTACAGGGACTGAAGCTTTCTTT.